This TCR beta chain was captured by sequencing in a study of CXCR3-negative and CXCR3-positive naive CD8 T cells. Germline V CDR1 and CDR2: MRHNA, SNTAGT. This CDR3 contains 16 residues. With UMI labels, 5' RACE was used to prepare the TRB cDNA libraries. TCRdb reprocessed the 5' RACE reads and stores each CDR3 protein as one record, lacking DNA. This sample carries fewer than 55,000 distinct CDR3 sequences, with less than 1.6% going to the ten biggest clones. The rearrangement joins TRBV6-4 to TRBJ2-1; TCRdb outputs TRBD2, but without DNA this stays unchecked. Source material: naive CXCR3- CD8+ T cells from blood. The sample's subset: CD45RO-CCR7+CD27+CD95- naive CD8+ T cells lacking CXCR3 (TNR3-). The TCR originated in a human donor in good health. Some clones in this sample may be carry-over from other donors' samples. The CDR3 sequence is CASSPSSGGGYNEQFF.